The rows below give T cell receptor beta chains drawn from one sample of a study of blood T cell repertoires in COVID-19. Using immunoSEQ multiplex PCR, the repertoire was profiled, and TCRdb retains in-frame clones only, with some absent. The sample contains about half a million clones, less than 90% of which appear only once. Material for sequencing was PBMCs or T cells enriched from blood (not recorded which). Source of these receptors: a woman between 55 and 75 years old who had recovered from COVID-19. The CDR3 runs from the conserved cysteine through the conserved F or W. Clone size appears in some rows only: once, few, many, or a class for an expanded clone.

CDR3	V	J	size
CASSLWGRIGDTGELFF	TRBV27	TRBJ2-2	.
CASSTVLNEKLFF	TRBV4-1	TRBJ1-4	.
CASSQVLAGPTDTQYF	TRBV4-2	TRBJ2-3	few
CASSQEEGLSYNEQFF	TRBV3-1/TRBV3-2	TRBJ2-1	.
CASKQGRFYNSPLHF	TRBV2	TRBJ1-6	.
CASSRTSYNEQFF	TRBV14	TRBJ2-1	once
CASSLGVGPDTQYF	TRBV7-2	TRBJ2-3	.
CASRDPGQGTDTQYF	TRBV27	TRBJ2-3	.
CSVEDKGFRDTQYF	TRBV29-1	TRBJ2-3	.
CASSTEDRAPLHF	TRBV2	TRBJ1-6	.
CASSQAGNRGSGANVLTF	TRBV3-1/TRBV3-2	TRBJ2-6	.
CSVGKDRYNEQFF	TRBV29-1	TRBJ2-1	.
CAIRRTGDNSPLHF	TRBV10-3	TRBJ1-6	.
CASSYFGGINSPLHF	TRBV6-5	TRBJ1-6	.
CASSQGPGISGNTIYF	TRBV4-1	TRBJ1-3	few
CASSSHRNQPQHF	TRBV12-3/TRBV12-4	TRBJ1-5	.
CASSPGTGGDEQYF	TRBV18	TRBJ2-7	.
CASSLQGVSYEQYF	TRBV6-5	TRBJ2-7	once
CASSQVFGGGANVLTF	TRBV14	TRBJ2-6	few
CASSLIGQGATGELFF	TRBV5-1	TRBJ2-2	.
CASSLPSLRGNGYTF	TRBV7-9	TRBJ1-2	.
CASSQDSIAGSTEAFF	TRBV4-2	TRBJ1-1	.
CASGTGVYNEQFF	TRBV24-1	TRBJ2-1	.
CASSLSTDTQYF	TRBV27	TRBJ2-3	.
CASRASGEDTQYF	TRBV5-1	TRBJ2-3	.
CASRGVGELFF	TRBV4-1	TRBJ2-2	.
CASSLRGGNQPQHF	TRBV27	TRBJ1-5	few
CSASFTSGYTGELFF	TRBV20-1	TRBJ2-2	.
CASSATFSTAMTEAFF	TRBV18	TRBJ1-1	.
CASLGGGAVTQYF	TRBV12-3/TRBV12-4	TRBJ2-5	.
CASSQVAGATQPQHF	TRBV4-1	TRBJ1-5	.
CASSSDRGSPLHF	TRBV11-2	TRBJ1-6	.
CASSSETLFPLLGSGTEAFF	TRBV5-1	TRBJ1-1	.
CASSRDGGGASYEQYF	TRBV9	TRBJ2-7	.
CASSLGDRNYGYTF	TRBV5-4	TRBJ1-2	.
CATTGQDSNEQFF	TRBV10-3	TRBJ2-1	.
CASALEQGNTEAFF	TRBV2	TRBJ1-1	.
CSATPNTEAFF	TRBV20-1	TRBJ1-1	.
CASSPPGGLVVNEQFF	TRBV18	TRBJ2-1	.
CASSLEWTGGPTGTEAFF	TRBV5-1	TRBJ1-1	.
CASSQEAASYEQYF	TRBV4-2	TRBJ2-7	.
CASSQGPGGNTEAFF	TRBV3-1/TRBV3-2	TRBJ1-1	.